The sequence of this T cell receptor (beta chain) was determined in a study of blood T cell repertoires in COVID-19. This CDR3 contains 15 residues. Looked up from germline, CDR1 is SGDLS and CDR2 is YYNGEE. Trimming at V came to 4 bases and at J to 4 bases, leaving 8 bases not matched to a gene. The table lists this clone with many counts. The sample carries other DNA sequences with the same CDR3. The method was immunoSEQ multiplex PCR; TCRdb's version includes in-frame clones alone and lacks a portion of them. In the table there are 170,000 or so clones, roughly 89% of which are singletons. The J gene is TRBJ1-1, the V gene TRBV9; 9 bases fit TRBD1. Sequencing used peripheral blood. This sequence was found in a woman between 18 and 29 years old who had recovered from COVID-19. CDR3 coding DNA: TGTGCCAGCAGCCCTACAGGGGGCGCGGGCACTGAAGCTTTCTTT. This encodes CASSPTGGAGTEAFF.